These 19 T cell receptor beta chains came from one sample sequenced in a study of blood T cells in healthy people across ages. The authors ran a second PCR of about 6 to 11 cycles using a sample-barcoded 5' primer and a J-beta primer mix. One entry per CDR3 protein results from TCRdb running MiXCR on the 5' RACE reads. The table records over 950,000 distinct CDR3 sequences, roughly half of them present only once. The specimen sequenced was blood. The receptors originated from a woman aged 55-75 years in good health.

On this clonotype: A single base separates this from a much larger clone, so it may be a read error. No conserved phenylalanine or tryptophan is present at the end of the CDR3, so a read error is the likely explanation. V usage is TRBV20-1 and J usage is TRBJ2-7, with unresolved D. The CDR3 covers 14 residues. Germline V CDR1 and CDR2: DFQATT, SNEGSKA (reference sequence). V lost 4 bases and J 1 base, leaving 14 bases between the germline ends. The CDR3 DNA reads TGCAGTGCTACGCCCCTAGTGGGGTCCTACGAGCAGTACTTG. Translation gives CSATPLVGSYEQYL.

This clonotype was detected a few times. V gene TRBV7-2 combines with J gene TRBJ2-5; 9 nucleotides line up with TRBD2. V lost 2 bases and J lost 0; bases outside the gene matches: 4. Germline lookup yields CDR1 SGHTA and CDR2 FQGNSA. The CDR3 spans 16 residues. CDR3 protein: CASSLSAGGYQETQYF. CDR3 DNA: TGTGCCAGCAGCTTATCGGCGGGAGGGTACCAAGAGACCCAGTACTTC.

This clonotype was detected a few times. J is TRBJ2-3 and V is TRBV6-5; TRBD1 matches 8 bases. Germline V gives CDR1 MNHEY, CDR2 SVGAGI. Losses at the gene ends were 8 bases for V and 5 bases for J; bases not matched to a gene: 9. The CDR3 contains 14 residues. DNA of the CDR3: TGTGCCAGCGCGAGGGACAGGAGGGTAGATACGCAGTATTTT. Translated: CASARDRRVDTQYF.

CDR3 DNA sequence: TGTGCCAGCACGAGGGATGGCAATCAGCCCCAGCATTTT. This translates into CASTRDGNQPQHF. The chain is built from TRBV28 and TRBJ1-5; D not resolved. V was cut by 7 bases and J by 2 bases, with 9 bases left in between. The CDR3 is made up of 13 amino acids. Looked up from germline, CDR1 is MDHEN and CDR2 is SYDVKM.

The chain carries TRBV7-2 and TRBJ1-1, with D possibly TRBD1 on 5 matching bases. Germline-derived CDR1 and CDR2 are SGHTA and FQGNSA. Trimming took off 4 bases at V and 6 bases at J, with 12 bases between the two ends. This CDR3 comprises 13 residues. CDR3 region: CASSSRVLPEAFF. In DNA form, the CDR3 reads TGTGCCAGCAGCTCCAGGGTATTGCCTGAAGCTTTCTTT.

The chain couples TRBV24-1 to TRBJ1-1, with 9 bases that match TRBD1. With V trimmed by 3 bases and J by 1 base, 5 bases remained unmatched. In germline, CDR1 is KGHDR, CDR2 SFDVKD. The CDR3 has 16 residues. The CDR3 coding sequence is TGTGCCACCAGTGATGCCGGACAGGGGAGGAACACTGAAGCTTTCTTT. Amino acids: CATSDAGQGRNTEAFF.

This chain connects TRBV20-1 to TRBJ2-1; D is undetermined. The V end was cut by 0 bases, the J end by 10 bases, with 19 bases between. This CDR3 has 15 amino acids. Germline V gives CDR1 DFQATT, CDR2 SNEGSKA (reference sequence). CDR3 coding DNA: TGCAGTGCTAGAGATATCAAAGGGTCCATTGGGGAGCAGTTCTTC. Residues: CSARDIKGSIGEQFF.

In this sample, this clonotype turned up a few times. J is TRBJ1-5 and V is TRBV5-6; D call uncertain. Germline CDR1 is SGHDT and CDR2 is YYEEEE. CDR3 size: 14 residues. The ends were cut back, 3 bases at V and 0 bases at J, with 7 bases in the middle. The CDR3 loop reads CASSWAGSNQPQHF. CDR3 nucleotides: TGTGCCAGCAGCTGGGCCGGTAGCAATCAGCCCCAGCATTTT.

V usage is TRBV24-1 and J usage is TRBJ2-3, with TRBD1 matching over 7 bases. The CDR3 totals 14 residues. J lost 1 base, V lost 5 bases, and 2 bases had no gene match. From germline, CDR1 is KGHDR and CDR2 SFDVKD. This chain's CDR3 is CATSGQGGTDTQYF. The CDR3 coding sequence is TGTGCCACCAGTGGACAGGGAGGCACAGATACGCAGTATTTT.

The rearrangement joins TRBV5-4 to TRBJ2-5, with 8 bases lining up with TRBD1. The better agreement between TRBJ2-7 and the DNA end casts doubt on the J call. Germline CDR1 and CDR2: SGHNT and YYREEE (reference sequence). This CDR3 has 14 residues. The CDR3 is CASSLIGTGCEQYF. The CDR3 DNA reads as TGTGCCAGCAGCTTGATAGGGACAGGCTGCGAGCAGTACTTC.

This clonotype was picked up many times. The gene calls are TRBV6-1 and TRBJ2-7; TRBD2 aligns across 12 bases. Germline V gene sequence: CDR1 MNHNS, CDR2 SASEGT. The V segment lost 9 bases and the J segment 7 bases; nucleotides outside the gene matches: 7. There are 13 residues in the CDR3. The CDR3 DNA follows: TGTGCCAGTTCACTAGCGGGAGGCGGGGAGCAGTACTTC. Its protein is CASSLAGGGEQYF.

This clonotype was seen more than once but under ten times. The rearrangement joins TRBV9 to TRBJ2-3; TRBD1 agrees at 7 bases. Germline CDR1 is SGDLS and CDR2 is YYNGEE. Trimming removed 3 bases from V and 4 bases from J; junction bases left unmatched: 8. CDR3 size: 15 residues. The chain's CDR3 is CASSETTGLSDTQYF. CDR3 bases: TGTGCCAGCAGCGAAACGACAGGGTTGTCAGATACGCAGTATTTT.

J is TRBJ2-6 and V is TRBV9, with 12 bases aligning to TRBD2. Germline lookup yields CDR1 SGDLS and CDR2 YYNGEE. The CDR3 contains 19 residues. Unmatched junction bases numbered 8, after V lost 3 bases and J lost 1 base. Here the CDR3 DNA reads TGTGCCAGCAGCGCCCCGACTAGCGGGAGAGGTTCTGGGGCCAACGTCCTGACTTTC. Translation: CASSAPTSGRGSGANVLTF.

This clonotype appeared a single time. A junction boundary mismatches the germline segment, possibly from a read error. The CDR3 DNA follows: TGCGCCAGCGAACAGGGCCCCACGAATGAGCAGTACTTC. Translation gives CASEQGPTNEQYF. V usage is TRBV28 and J usage is TRBJ2-5; D possibly corresponds to TRBD1 (6 bases). CDR1 and CDR2 from the germline V gene are MDHEN and SYDVKM. The CDR3 contains 13 residues.

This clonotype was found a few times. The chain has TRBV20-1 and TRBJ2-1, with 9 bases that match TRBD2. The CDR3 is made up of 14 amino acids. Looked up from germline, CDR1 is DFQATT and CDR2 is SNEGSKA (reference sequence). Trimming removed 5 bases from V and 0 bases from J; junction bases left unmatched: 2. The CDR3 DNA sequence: TGCAGTGCTCTTAGCGGGAGCTCCTACAATGAGCAGTTCTTC. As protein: CSALSGSSYNEQFF.

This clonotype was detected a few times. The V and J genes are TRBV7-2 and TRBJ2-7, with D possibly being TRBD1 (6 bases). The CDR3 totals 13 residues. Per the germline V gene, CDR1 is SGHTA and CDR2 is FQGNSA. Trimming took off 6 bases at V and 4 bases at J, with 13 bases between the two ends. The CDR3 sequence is CASRHTGLYEQYF. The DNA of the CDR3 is TGTGCCAGCAGACATACAGGGTTATACGAGCAGTACTTC.

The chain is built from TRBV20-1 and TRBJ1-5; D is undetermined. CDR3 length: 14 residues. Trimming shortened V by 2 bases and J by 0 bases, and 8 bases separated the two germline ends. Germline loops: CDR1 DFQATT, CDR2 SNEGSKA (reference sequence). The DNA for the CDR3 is TGCAGTGCTAGACCTTACGATAGCAATCAGCCCCAGCATTTT. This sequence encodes CSARPYDSNQPQHF.

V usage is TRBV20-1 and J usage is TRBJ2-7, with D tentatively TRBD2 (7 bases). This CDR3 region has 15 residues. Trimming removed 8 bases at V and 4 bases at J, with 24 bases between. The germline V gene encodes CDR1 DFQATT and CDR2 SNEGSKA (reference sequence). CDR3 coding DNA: TGCAGTCCGAAGGGGGGCGGGAGACCTCTTTACGAGCAGTACTTC. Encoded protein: CSPKGGGRPLYEQYF.

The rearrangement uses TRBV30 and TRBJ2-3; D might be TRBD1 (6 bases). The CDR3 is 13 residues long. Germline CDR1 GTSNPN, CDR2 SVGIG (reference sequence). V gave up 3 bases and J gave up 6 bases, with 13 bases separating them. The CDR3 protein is CAWRQGSLDTQYF. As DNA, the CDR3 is TGTGCCTGGAGACAGGGATCTTTGGATACGCAGTATTTT.